This entry lists 27 T cell receptor beta chains sequenced from one sample in a study of T cell changes during pregnancy in multiple sclerosis. Profiled with immunoSEQ multiplex PCR; TCRdb holds only in-frame clones, not every one. The sample lists 55,000 to 75,000 clones, 90% to 95% seen once, with approximately 1.5% in the top ten. The specimen comprised peripheral blood, sampled in the third trimester of pregnancy. The receptors shown here come from a female donor in good health, enrolled as a control in a pregnancy study.

This rearrangement joins TRBV30 to TRBJ1-3; 9 positions match TRBD1. This CDR3 has 15 residues. J lost 0 bases, V lost 7 bases, and 7 bases had no gene match. The germline V gene has CDR1 GTSNPN and CDR2 SVGIG (reference sequence). The CDR3 is CASRGQGTSGNTIYF. In DNA, the CDR3 is TGTGCCTCCAGGGGACAGGGAACCTCTGGAAACACCATATATTTT.

The V call is TRBV19, the J call TRBJ1-6; a weak D match, TRBD1 (6 bases). V was clipped by 4 bases and J by 0 bases, with 19 bases between them. The germline V gene encodes CDR1 LNHDA and CDR2 SQIVND (reference sequence). The CDR3 runs to 19 residues. DNA for the CDR3: TGTGCCAGTAGTAAAGCGACAGGAATGGGCAGCTCCTATAATTCACCCCTCCACTTT. Translated: CASSKATGMGSSYNSPLHF.

This clone turned up a few times. The V gene is TRBV21-1, the J gene TRBJ1-5; the D segment call TRBD1 is taken from the table without a DNA check. TRBV21-1 is termed a pseudogene. The CDR3 runs to 15 residues. The CDR3 reads CAPSNEAGLNQPQHF. CDR3 coding DNA: TGTGCCCCCTCAAACGAGGCAGGGCTTAATCAGCCCCAGCATTTT.

In DNA, the CDR3 is TGCACCAGCAGCCGACTAGTTGATAGGCAGTTCTTC. It codes for CTSSRLVDRQFF. V gene TRBV1 combines with J gene TRBJ2-1; the table assigns TRBD2, which was not confirmed against the DNA. TRBV1 is given as a pseudogene. The CDR3 contains 12 residues.

The chain joins TRBV4-2 to TRBJ2-5; TRBD1 aligns across 8 bases. The CDR3 loop spans 14 amino acids. CDR1 and CDR2 (germline): LGHNA, YNFKEQ. The junction had 1 base not matched to a gene; V was cut back by 0 bases and J by 4 bases. The CDR3 DNA follows: TGTGCCAGCAGCCAAGAGGACAGGGCAGAGACCCAGTACTTC. Translating gives CASSQEDRAETQYF.

The rearrangement joins TRBV14 to TRBJ1-2; weak D call: TRBD1 (5 bases). This CDR3 contains 15 residues. Deletions cut 4 bases from V and 4 bases from J, with 16 bases between. Germline CDR1 is SGHDN and CDR2 is FVKESK. The CDR3 reads CASSPSRAFGYGYTF. The CDR3 nucleotides are TGTGCCAGCAGCCCCTCCAGGGCATTCGGCTATGGCTACACCTTC. Filled out from reference TRBV14 and TRBJ1-2, the complete variable domain reads EAGVTQFPSHSVIEKGQTVTLRCDPISGHDNLYWYRRVMGKEIKFLLHFVKESKQDESGMPNNRFLAERTGGTYSTLKVQPAELEDSGVYFCASSPSRAFGYGYTFGSGTRLTVV.

V gene TRBV6-5 combines with J gene TRBJ1-4; 8 nucleotides match TRBD1. The CDR3 has 14 residues. V shed 4 bases and J 8 bases; nucleotides not matched to a gene: 6. From germline, CDR1 is MNHEY and CDR2 SVGAGI. CDR3 amino acids: CASSWTGSEEKLFF. The CDR3 DNA follows: TGTGCCAGCAGTTGGACAGGGAGTGAAGAAAAACTGTTTTTT.

CDR3 DNA: TGTGCCAGCAGTGATTGGACAGCCTCCGCGGGCTACACCTTC. This sequence encodes CASSDWTASAGYTF. This rearrangement joins TRBV6-1 to TRBJ1-2; D is possibly TRBD1 (6 bases). The CDR3 spans 14 residues. Between the trimmed V and J ends, which lost 3 bases and 8 bases, there was a span of 16 bases. The germline CDR1 and CDR2 sequences are MNHNS and SASEGT.

The chain links TRBV15 to TRBJ1-5, with D perhaps TRBD1 (5 bases). The CDR3 loop spans 19 amino acids. The V gene's germline CDR1 is LNHNV and CDR2 YYDKDF (reference sequence). The V end was cut by 1 base, the J end by 2 bases, with 21 bases between. DNA for the CDR3: TGTGCCACCAGCAGAGGAGGAAGGGGCGGAGGGAGAGGCAATCAGCCCCAGCATTTT. Amino acid sequence: CATSRGGRGGGRGNQPQHF.

Concerning this clone itself: The germline gene is not matched at one end of the junction; a read error may be the cause. The chain recombines TRBV7-7 with TRBJ2-2, with 8 bases fitting TRBD2. CDR3 length: 17 residues. The germline gives CDR1 SSHAT, CDR2 FNYEAQ (reference sequence). The CDR3 loop is CASSLTLAGGTPGELFF. For the CDR3, the DNA is TGTGCTAGCAGCTTAACTCTAGCGGGCGGGACGCCCGGGGAGCTGTTTTTT.

The chain carries TRBV5-1 and TRBJ2-3, with TRBD1 matching 7 bases. The CDR3 sequence is 14 residues long. V was pared by 4 bases and J by 6 bases, with 8 bases of the junction left unmatched. Germline loops: CDR1 SGHRS, CDR2 YFSETQ. In nucleotides, the CDR3 is TGCGCCAGCAGCCCGGGGACAGCTGTTGATACGCAGTATTTT. As protein: CASSPGTAVDTQYF.

This chain uses TRBV12-5 with TRBJ2-3; the match to TRBD2 covers 7 bases. This CDR3 spans 13 amino acids. Per the germline V gene, CDR1 is LGHNT and CDR2 is FRNRAP. The J segment lost 3 bases and the V segment lost 5 bases, leaving 2 bases of the junction unmatched. The CDR3 reads CASGLGGTDTQYF. In DNA, the CDR3 is TGTGCTAGTGGTCTCGGGGGGACAGATACGCAGTATTTT.

V gene TRBV28 combines with J gene TRBJ2-1, with TRBD2 as a possible D gene (6 bases). Germline assignment: CDR1 MDHEN and CDR2 SYDVKM. The length of the CDR3 is 14 residues. The ends were cut back, 10 bases at V and 2 bases at J, with 15 bases in the middle. The CDR3 region has the DNA TGTGCCACCCCGGGGGTTTCGCCCTACAATGAGCAGTTCTTC. Protein product: CATPGVSPYNEQFF.

This sequence joins TRBV29-1 and TRBJ2-1; 14 positions agree with TRBD2. This CDR3 region has 13 residues. Germline CDR1 SQVTM, CDR2 ANQGSEA. Trimming took 6 bases from V and 8 from J; bases not matched to a gene: 3. This CDR3 reads CSVRTSGGYEQFF. CDR3 bases: TGCAGCGTCCGGACTAGCGGGGGGTATGAGCAGTTCTTC.

The CDR3 reads CASSLAGATDTQYF. DNA for the CDR3: TGTGCCAGCAGCTTGGCGGGGGCCACAGATACGCAGTATTTT. The chain employs TRBV13 and TRBJ2-3, with D possibly being TRBD2 (7 bases). This CDR3 is 14 amino acids long. CDR1 is PRHDT, CDR2 FYEKMQ, per germline (reference sequence). Trimming took off 3 bases at V and 2 bases at J, with 9 bases between the two ends.

J is TRBJ2-1 and V is TRBV30; D may be TRBD2 (6 bases). Germline CDR1 is GTSNPN and CDR2 is SVGIG (reference sequence). The CDR3 is 16 residues long. Deletions cut 2 bases from V and 2 bases from J, with 16 bases between. Written as DNA, the CDR3 is TGTGCCTGGAGTAAGATTACTAGCCCGGCCTACAATGAGCAGTTCTTC. It codes for CAWSKITSPAYNEQFF.

The sample holds one count of this clone. This chain links TRBV6-1 with TRBJ2-3; D is possibly TRBD1 (6 bases). The germline V and J ends were trimmed by 4 bases and 7 bases, with 15 bases remaining between them. This CDR3 region has 14 residues. Germline V gives CDR1 MNHNS, CDR2 SASEGT. Here the CDR3 reads CASSASTGVNTQYF. The CDR3, as DNA: TGTGCCAGCAGTGCCTCGACAGGCGTGAATACGCAGTATTTT.

The rearrangement joins TRBV4-1 to TRBJ2-5; perhaps TRBD1 as D (5 bases). V shed 3 bases and J shed 5 bases, with 10 bases lying between them. Germline V gene lookup returns CDR1 MGHRA and CDR2 YSYEKL. The CDR3 spans 13 residues. CDR3: CASSHFRDETQYF. CDR3 DNA: TGCGCCAGCAGCCACTTCAGGGATGAGACCCAGTACTTC.

The chain recombines TRBV6-5 with TRBJ1-3; D unresolved. Looked up from germline, CDR1 is MNHEY and CDR2 is SVGAGI. V was shortened by 3 bases and J by 7 bases, with 4 bases between the two germline ends. This CDR3 has 11 residues. DNA for the CDR3: TGTGCCAGCAGTTATTCTAACACCATATATTTT. It yields the protein CASSYSNTIYF.

This chain connects TRBV6-1 to TRBJ1-2; tentatively, D is TRBD1 (6 bases). From germline, CDR1 is MNHNS and CDR2 SASEGT. The CDR3 is made up of 15 amino acids. The ends were cut back, 0 bases at V and 5 bases at J, with 13 bases in the middle. This CDR3 is CASSEAGGGAYGYTF. In DNA, the CDR3 is TGTGCCAGCAGTGAAGCGGGCGGGGGCGCGTATGGCTACACCTTC.

The rearrangement uses TRBV4-1 and TRBJ1-5, with 9 bases lining up with TRBD1. The CDR3 extends over 13 amino acids. V lost 4 bases, J lost 7 bases, and 2 bases stayed unmatched. Germline loops: CDR1 MGHRA, CDR2 YSYEKL. The DNA for the CDR3 is TGCGCCAGCAGCCCGGACAGGGGACAGCCCCAGCATTTT. This encodes CASSPDRGQPQHF.

V usage is TRBV7-9 and J usage is TRBJ1-4; perhaps TRBD1 as D (6 bases). V was cut by 7 bases and J by 8 bases, with 29 bases left in between. The CDR3 length is 18 residues. Germline CDR1 reads SEHNR; CDR2 reads FQNEAQ (reference sequence). The CDR3 here is CASTVWQGPLRVREKLFF. As DNA, the CDR3 is TGTGCCAGCACCGTATGGCAGGGGCCCCTCCGGGTACGCGAAAAACTGTTTTTT. The full variable domain, rest sourced from reference TRBV7-9 and TRBJ1-4, is DTGVSQNPRHKITKRGQNVTFRCDPISEHNRLYWYRQTLGQGPEFLTYFQNEAQLEKSRLLSDRFSAERPKGSFSTLEIQRTEQGDSAMYLCASTVWQGPLRVREKLFFGSGTQLSVL.

J is TRBJ2-5 and V is TRBV7-8, with D unclear. CDR1 and CDR2 from the germline V gene are SGHVS and FQNEAQ. V was pared by 2 bases and J by 1 base, with 11 bases between. CDR3 length equals 15 residues. The CDR3 loop is CASSLPLGTQETQYF. In DNA form, the CDR3 reads TGTGCCAGCAGCTTACCGTTGGGCACCCAAGAGACCCAGTACTTC.

The rearrangement links TRBV7-2 to TRBJ2-3; the match to TRBD2 covers 7 bases. Germline CDR1 and CDR2: SGHTA and FQGNSA. The CDR3 contains 11 residues. CDR3: CASAGVDTQYF. The DNA of the CDR3 is TGTGCTTCTGCGGGGGTAGATACGCAGTATTTT.

The rearrangement links TRBV4-2 to TRBJ1-2; 7 bases agree with TRBD1. V lost 0 bases to trimming and J lost 0 bases; unmatched junction nucleotides: 16. This CDR3 comprises 20 residues. Looked up from germline, CDR1 is LGHNA and CDR2 is YNFKEQ. In DNA, the CDR3 is TGTGCCAGCAGCCAAGATCCCCAAGGAGGACAGGCGCAAGCTAACTATGGCTACACCTTC. As protein: CASSQDPQGGQAQANYGYTF.

This chain links TRBV28 with TRBJ2-5; D is undetermined. Trimming left V 5 bases short and J 7 bases short, with 8 bases between. There are 11 residues in the CDR3. Germline assignment: CDR1 MDHEN and CDR2 SYDVKM. The CDR3 protein is CASSTMRTQYF. Written as DNA, the CDR3 is TGTGCCAGCAGTACCATGAGGACCCAGTACTTC.

This clone was counted once. The chain recombines TRBV5-1 with TRBJ2-4; the D gene is possibly TRBD2 (7 bases). Trimming took off 3 bases at V and 0 bases at J, with 13 bases between the two ends. Germline CDR1 is SGHRS and CDR2 is YFSETQ. The CDR3 runs to 16 residues. CDR3 in DNA: TGCGCCAGCAGCTCGAGCGGGGACATAGCCAAAAACATTCAGTACTTC. Translation gives CASSSSGDIAKNIQYF.